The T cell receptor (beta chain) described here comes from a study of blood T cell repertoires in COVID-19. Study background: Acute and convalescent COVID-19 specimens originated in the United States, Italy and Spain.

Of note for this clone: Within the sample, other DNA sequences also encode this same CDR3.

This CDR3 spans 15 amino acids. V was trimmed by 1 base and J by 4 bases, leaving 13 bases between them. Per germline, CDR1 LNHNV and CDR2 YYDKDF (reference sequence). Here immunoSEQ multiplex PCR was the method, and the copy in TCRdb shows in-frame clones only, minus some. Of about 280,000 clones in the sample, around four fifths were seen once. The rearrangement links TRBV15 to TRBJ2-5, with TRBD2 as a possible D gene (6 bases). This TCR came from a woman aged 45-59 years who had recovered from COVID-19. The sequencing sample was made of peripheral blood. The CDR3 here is CATSRVGGAGETQYF. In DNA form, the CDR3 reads TGTGCCACCAGCAGAGTAGGAGGGGCCGGAGAGACCCAGTACTTC.